Below, 19 T cell receptor beta chains from the same sample are listed, as sequenced in a study of PD-1 blockade in mismatch repair-deficient tumors. The protocol was immunoSEQ multiplex PCR, while the TCRdb copy is restricted to in-frame clones and leaves out a portion. The sample carries approximately 25,000 clones, more than 80% recorded once. The input for sequencing was peripheral blood, taken 12 weeks after starting pembrolizumab. The receptors were gathered from an adult with mismatch repair-deficient cancer.

The chain joins TRBV6-1 to TRBJ2-7; 11 positions agree with TRBD2. V was pared by 1 base and J by 1 base, with 0 bases of the junction left unmatched. The CDR3 is 15 amino acids. Germline loops: CDR1 MNHNS, CDR2 SASEGT. The CDR3 sequence: CASSEGTSGSYEQYF. In DNA, the CDR3 is TGTGCCAGCAGTGAAGGGACTAGCGGGTCCTACGAGCAGTACTTC.

The CDR3 DNA reads TGTGCCAGCAGCCAGCGCGCGGGGGAATCCTACGAGCAGTACTTC. Amino acid sequence: CASSQRAGESYEQYF. V is TRBV4-2 and J is TRBJ2-7; 7 positions match TRBD2. Looked up from germline, CDR1 is LGHNA and CDR2 is YNFKEQ. Losses at the gene ends were 3 bases for V and 1 base for J; bases not matched to a gene: 6. The CDR3 length is 15 residues.

The V gene is TRBV28, the J gene TRBJ2-7, with TRBD2 identical over 7 bases. The CDR3 loop spans 15 amino acids. CDR1 is MDHEN and CDR2 is SYDVKM in the germline V gene. J lost 4 bases, V lost 5 bases, and 11 bases had no gene match. CDR3 loop: CASSPTSFLGYEQYF. The CDR3 DNA reads TGTGCCAGCAGTCCGACTAGCTTCCTTGGTTACGAGCAGTACTTC.

The V call is TRBV5-6, the J call TRBJ2-7; 9 bases align to TRBD2. The CDR3 spans 17 residues. V dropped 0 bases and J dropped 5; count of bases not matched to a gene: 12. CDR1 is SGHDT, CDR2 YYEEEE, per germline. CDR3 DNA: TGTGCCAGCAGCTTGGTAGGCGTTGGGACTAGCTTCCACGAGCAGTACTTC. Residues: CASSLVGVGTSFHEQYF.

This chain joins TRBV28 and TRBJ2-4; TRBD1 aligns across 11 bases. The length of the CDR3 is 14 residues. Germline CDR1 MDHEN, CDR2 SYDVKM. Trimming removed 5 bases from V and 8 bases from J; junction bases left unmatched: 5. The CDR3 DNA follows: TGTGCCAGCAGTCGTCCGGGACAGGGGGACATTCAGTACTTC. It specifies CASSRPGQGDIQYF.

The rearrangement joins TRBV6-1 to TRBJ1-2; D may be TRBD1 (6 bases). V lost 3 bases, J lost 3 bases, and 8 bases lay in between. The CDR3 consists of 13 residues. Germline CDR1 and CDR2: MNHNS and SASEGT. The CDR3 region has the DNA TGTGCCAGCAGTGATAACAGGGACTATGGCTACACCTTC. It encodes CASSDNRDYGYTF.

This clone has just one count. The J gene is TRBJ1-5, the V gene TRBV6-5; TRBD1 aligns across 8 bases. CDR1 MNHEY and CDR2 SVGAGI come from the germline V gene. The CDR3 contains 14 residues. J was trimmed by 2 bases and V by 6 bases; bases with no gene match: 3. The CDR3 region is CASSPTGGNQPQHF. DNA for the CDR3: TGTGCCAGCAGCCCGACAGGGGGCAATCAGCCCCAGCATTTT.

The chain carries TRBV9 and TRBJ2-1; 14 bases agree with TRBD2. The CDR3 runs to 20 residues. V was clipped by 4 bases and J by 4 bases; unmatched bases: 16. Germline V lookup: CDR1 SGDLS, CDR2 YYNGEE. CDR3 in DNA: TGTGCCAGCAGCTTCTCATCCGGGACTAGCGGGAGATGGAAGTACAATGAGCAGTTCTTC. It translates to CASSFSSGTSGRWKYNEQFF.

This clone has just one count. The V gene is TRBV9, the J gene TRBJ2-1; 10 bases are a match to TRBD2. This CDR3 is built from 15 residues. CDR1 is SGDLS and CDR2 is YYNGEE in the germline V gene. J lost 5 bases, V lost 3 bases, and 5 bases had no gene match. The CDR3 sequence is CASSEGLAKNNEQFF. The CDR3 nucleotides are TGTGCCAGCAGCGAGGGACTAGCGAAAAACAATGAGCAGTTCTTC. Full variable domain (remainder filled in from reference TRBV9 and TRBJ2-1): DSGVTQTPKHLITATGQRVTLRCSPRSGDLSVYWYQQSLDQGLQFLIQYYNGEERAKGNILERFSAQQFPDLHSELNLSSLELGDSALYFCASSEGLAKNNEQFFGPGTRLTVL.

V usage is TRBV7-2 and J usage is TRBJ1-5; D possibly corresponds to TRBD1 (5 bases). From germline, CDR1 is SGHTA and CDR2 FQGNSA. Trimming pared 4 bases from V and 1 base from J, leaving 8 bases between. This CDR3 comprises 14 residues. The CDR3 protein is CASSSRQSNQPQHF. The DNA of the CDR3 is TGTGCCAGCAGCTCCCGACAGAGCAATCAGCCCCAGCATTTT. Filled out from reference TRBV7-2 and TRBJ1-5, the complete variable domain reads GAGVSQSPSNKVTEKGKDVELRCDPISGHTALYWYRQSLGQGLEFLIYFQGNSAPDKSGLPSDRFSAERTGGSVSTLTIQRTQQEDSAVYLCASSSRQSNQPQHFGDGTRLSIL.

V is TRBV27 and J is TRBJ2-1; 10 bases align to TRBD2. Trimming cost V 8 bases and J 8 bases; bases outside gene matches: 9. The CDR3 spans 14 residues. The V gene's germline CDR1 is MNHEY and CDR2 SMNVEV (reference sequence). The CDR3 DNA reads as TGTGCCAGCTCTTCTAGCGGGAGTTGGGATGAGCAGTTCTTC. Protein sequence: CASSSSGSWDEQFF.

This clone was counted once. The rearrangement links TRBV11-1 to TRBJ1-1; the D gene is possibly TRBD1 (5 bases). CDR1 SGHAT and CDR2 FQDESV come from the germline V gene (reference sequence). Trimming cost V 3 bases and J 5 bases, with 13 bases left between them. This CDR3 region has 14 residues. The CDR3 sequence: CASSLGRGLTEAFF. As DNA, the CDR3 is TGTGCCAGCAGCTTGGGAAGGGGTTTAACTGAAGCTTTCTTT.

The chain employs TRBV19 and TRBJ2-7; weak D call: TRBD2 (6 bases). Germline V lookup: CDR1 LNHDA, CDR2 SQIVND (reference sequence). Trimming shortened V by 6 bases and J by 0 bases, and 9 bases separated the two germline ends. The CDR3 runs 13 residues. CDR3 sequence: CASSTGLSYEQYF. DNA of the CDR3: TGTGCCAGTAGCACGGGACTCTCCTACGAGCAGTACTTC.

This clone was counted once. V gene TRBV5-8 combines with J gene TRBJ2-1; 8 nucleotides match TRBD2. After removal of 2 bases from V and 0 bases from J, the junction contained 10 bases not matched to a gene. Per the germline V gene, CDR1 is SGHTS and CDR2 is YDEGEE. This CDR3 contains 18 residues. The CDR3 DNA reads as TGTGCCAGCAGCTTCATCGCACTAGCGGTTGGCTCCTACAATGAGCAGTTCTTC. This encodes CASSFIALAVGSYNEQFF.

The table lists this clone with a count of one. This chain joins TRBV6-6 and TRBJ2-5; D unresolved. CDR1 and CDR2 from the germline V gene are MNHNY and SVGAGI (reference sequence). V dropped 2 bases and J dropped 0 bases, with 4 bases sitting between them. The CDR3 extends over 13 amino acids. The chain's CDR3 is CASSYINQETQYF. The CDR3 DNA reads TGTGCCAGCAGTTACATTAACCAAGAGACCCAGTACTTC.

The chain has TRBV6-7 and TRBJ2-2, with D possibly matching TRBD2 (6 bases). TRBV6-7 is an ORF, and what it does is uncertain. This CDR3 contains 18 residues. Between the trimmed V and J ends, which lost 1 base and 4 bases, there was a span of 19 bases. CDR3 DNA: TGTGCCAGCAGTTACTTGGGCTCTAGCGTCAATGCCACCGGGGAGCTGTTTTTT. Its translation: CASSYLGSSVNATGELFF.

The V call is TRBV28, the J call TRBJ1-5; D unclear. This CDR3 has 15 residues. The germline V and J ends were trimmed by 1 base and 7 bases, with 14 bases remaining between them. The germline CDR1 and CDR2 sequences are MDHEN and SYDVKM. In DNA form, the CDR3 reads TGTGCCAGCAGTTTATTTCCCCCCACGGGGCAGCCCCAGCATTTT. Translated: CASSLFPPTGQPQHF.

The V and J genes are TRBV19 and TRBJ2-5; maybe TRBD2 (5 bases). The CDR3 runs to 15 residues. V lost 5 bases and J lost 1, with 14 bases in between. Germline loops: CDR1 LNHDA, CDR2 SQIVND (reference sequence). CDR3 sequence: CASSRSTGIQETQYF. The CDR3 DNA reads TGTGCCAGTAGTCGTAGCACGGGGATCCAAGAGACCCAGTACTTC.

V usage is TRBV28 and J usage is TRBJ2-5; no definite D call. V was shortened by 1 base and J by 5 bases, with 14 bases between the two germline ends. The germline V gene encodes CDR1 MDHEN and CDR2 SYDVKM. CDR3 length: 15 residues. DNA of the CDR3: TGTGCCAGCAGTTTATATAGCCTGACCCGCGAGACCCAGTACTTC. This encodes CASSLYSLTRETQYF.